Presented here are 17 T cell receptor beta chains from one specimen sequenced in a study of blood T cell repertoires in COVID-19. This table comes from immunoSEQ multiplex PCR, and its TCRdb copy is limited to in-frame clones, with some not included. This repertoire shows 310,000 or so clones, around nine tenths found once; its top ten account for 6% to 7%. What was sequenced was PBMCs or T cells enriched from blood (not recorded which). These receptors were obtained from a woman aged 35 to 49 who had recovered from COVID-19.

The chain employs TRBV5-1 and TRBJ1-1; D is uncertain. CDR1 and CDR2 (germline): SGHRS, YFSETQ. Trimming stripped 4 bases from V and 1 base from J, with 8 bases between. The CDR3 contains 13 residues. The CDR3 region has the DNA TGCGCCAGCAGCACGGAGGGGAACACTGAAGCTTTCTTT. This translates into CASSTEGNTEAFF.

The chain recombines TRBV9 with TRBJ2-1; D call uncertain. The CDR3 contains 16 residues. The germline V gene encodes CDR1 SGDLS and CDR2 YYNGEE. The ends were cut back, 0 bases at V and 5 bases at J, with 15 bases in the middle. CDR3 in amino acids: CASSVGSARLNNEQFF. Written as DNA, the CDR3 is TGTGCCAGCAGCGTAGGGTCCGCTAGGTTAAACAATGAGCAGTTCTTC.

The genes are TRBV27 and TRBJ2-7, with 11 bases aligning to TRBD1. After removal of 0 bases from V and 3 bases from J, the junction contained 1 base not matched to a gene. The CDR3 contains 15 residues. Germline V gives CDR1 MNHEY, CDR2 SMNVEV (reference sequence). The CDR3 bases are TGTGCCAGCAGTTTATCCGGGACAGGGGGCTACGAGCAGTACTTC. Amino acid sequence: CASSLSGTGGYEQYF.

DNA for the CDR3: TGTGCCAGCAGCCATTCTACCGGGACTAGCGGGAGGGCCGCTTTCGAGCAGTACTTC. It yields the protein CASSHSTGTSGRAAFEQYF. The V gene is TRBV3-1 (or the pseudogene TRBV3-2), the J gene TRBJ2-7; 16 bases align to TRBD2. The CDR3 contains 19 residues. The ends lost 3 bases at V and 6 bases at J; junction bases unmatched: 14. The germline gives CDR1 LGHDT, CDR2 YNNKEL (reference sequence).

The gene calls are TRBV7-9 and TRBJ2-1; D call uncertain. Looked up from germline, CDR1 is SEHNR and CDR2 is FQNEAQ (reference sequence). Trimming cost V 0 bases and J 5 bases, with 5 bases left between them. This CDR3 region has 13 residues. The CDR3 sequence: CASSLARNNEQFF. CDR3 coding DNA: TGTGCCAGCAGCTTAGCTAGAAACAATGAGCAGTTCTTC.

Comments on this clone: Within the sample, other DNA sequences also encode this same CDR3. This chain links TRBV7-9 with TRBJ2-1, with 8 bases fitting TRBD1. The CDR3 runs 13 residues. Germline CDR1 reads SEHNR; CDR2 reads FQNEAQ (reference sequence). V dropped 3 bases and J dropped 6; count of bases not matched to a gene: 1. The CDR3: CASSLTGANEQFF. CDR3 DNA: TGTGCCAGCAGCTTGACAGGGGCCAATGAGCAGTTCTTC.

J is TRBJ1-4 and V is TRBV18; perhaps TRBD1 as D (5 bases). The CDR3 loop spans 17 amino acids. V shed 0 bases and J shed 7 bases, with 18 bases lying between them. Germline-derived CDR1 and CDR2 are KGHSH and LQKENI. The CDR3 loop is CASSPPMGEAGGEKLFF. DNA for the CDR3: TGTGCCAGCTCACCACCGATGGGGGAGGCAGGTGGTGAAAAACTGTTTTTT.

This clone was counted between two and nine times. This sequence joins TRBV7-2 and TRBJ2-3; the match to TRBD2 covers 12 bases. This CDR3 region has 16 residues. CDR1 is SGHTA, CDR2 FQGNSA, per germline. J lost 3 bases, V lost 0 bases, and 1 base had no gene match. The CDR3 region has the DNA TGTGCCAGCAGCTTAGCCGGGACTAGCGGGACAGATACGCAGTATTTT. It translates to CASSLAGTSGTDTQYF.

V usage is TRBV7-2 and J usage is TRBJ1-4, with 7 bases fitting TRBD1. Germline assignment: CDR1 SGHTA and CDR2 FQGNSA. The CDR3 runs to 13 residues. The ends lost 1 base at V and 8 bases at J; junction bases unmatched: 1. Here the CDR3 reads CASSLGGQEKLFF. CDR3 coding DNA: TGTGCCAGCAGCTTAGGGGGACAGGAAAAACTGTTTTTT. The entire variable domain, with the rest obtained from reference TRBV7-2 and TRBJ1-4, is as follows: GAGVSQSPSNKVTEKGKDVELRCDPISGHTALYWYRQSLGQGLEFLIYFQGNSAPDKSGLPSDRFSAERTGGSVSTLTIQRTQQEDSAVYLCASSLGGQEKLFFGSGTQLSVL.

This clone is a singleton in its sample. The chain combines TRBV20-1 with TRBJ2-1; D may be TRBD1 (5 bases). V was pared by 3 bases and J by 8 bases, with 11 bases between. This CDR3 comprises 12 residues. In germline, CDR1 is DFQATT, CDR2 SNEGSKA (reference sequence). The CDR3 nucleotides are TGCAGTGCTAGTAGGGGAAGGGATGAGCAGTTCTTC. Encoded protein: CSASRGRDEQFF.

CDR3 residues: CASSPHLLAGGAGELFF. The CDR3 DNA sequence: TGTGCCAGCAGTCCGCACCTACTAGCGGGCGGGGCTGGGGAGCTGTTTTTT. The chain uses TRBV27 and TRBJ2-2; TRBD2 aligns across 9 bases. This CDR3 spans 17 amino acids. J lost 8 bases, V lost 5 bases, and 15 bases had no gene match. CDR1 MNHEY and CDR2 SMNVEV come from the germline V gene (reference sequence).

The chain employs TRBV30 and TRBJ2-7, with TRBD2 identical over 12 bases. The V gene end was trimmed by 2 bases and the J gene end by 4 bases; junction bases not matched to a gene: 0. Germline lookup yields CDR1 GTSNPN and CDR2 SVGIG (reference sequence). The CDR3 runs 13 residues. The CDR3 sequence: CAWSLAGGYEQYF. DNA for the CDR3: TGTGCCTGGAGTCTAGCGGGAGGGTACGAGCAGTACTTC.

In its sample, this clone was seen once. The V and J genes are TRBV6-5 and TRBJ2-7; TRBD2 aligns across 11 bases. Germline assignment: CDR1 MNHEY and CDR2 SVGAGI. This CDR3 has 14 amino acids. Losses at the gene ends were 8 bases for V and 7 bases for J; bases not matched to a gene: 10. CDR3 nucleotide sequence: TGTGCCAGCTGTTTAACTAGCGGGAGTCAAGAGCAGTACTTC. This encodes CASCLTSGSQEQYF.

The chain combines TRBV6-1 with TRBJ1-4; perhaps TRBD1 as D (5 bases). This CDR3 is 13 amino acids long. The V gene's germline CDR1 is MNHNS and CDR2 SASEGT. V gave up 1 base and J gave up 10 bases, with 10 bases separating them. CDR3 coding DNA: TGTGCCAGCAGTGAAGGGGGGGAGGTAAAACTGTTTTTT. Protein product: CASSEGGEVKLFF.

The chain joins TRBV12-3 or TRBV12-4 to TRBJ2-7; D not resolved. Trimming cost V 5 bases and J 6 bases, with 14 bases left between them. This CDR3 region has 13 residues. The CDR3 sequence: CASSPRRRGEQYF. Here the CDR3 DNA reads TGTGCCAGCAGTCCTCGGCGGCGAGGCGAGCAGTACTTC.

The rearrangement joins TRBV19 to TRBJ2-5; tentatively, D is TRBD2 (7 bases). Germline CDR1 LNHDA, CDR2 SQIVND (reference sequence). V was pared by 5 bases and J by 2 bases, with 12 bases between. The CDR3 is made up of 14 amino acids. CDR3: CASSRGAGQETQYF. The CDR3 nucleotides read TGTGCCAGTAGTCGGGGGGCCGGGCAAGAGACCCAGTACTTC. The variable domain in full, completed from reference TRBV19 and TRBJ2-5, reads DGGITQSPKYLFRKEGQNVTLSCEQNLNHDAMYWYRQDPGQGLRLIYYSQIVNDFQKGDIAEGYSVSREKKESFPLTVTSAQKNPTAFYLCASSRGAGQETQYFGPGTRLLVL.

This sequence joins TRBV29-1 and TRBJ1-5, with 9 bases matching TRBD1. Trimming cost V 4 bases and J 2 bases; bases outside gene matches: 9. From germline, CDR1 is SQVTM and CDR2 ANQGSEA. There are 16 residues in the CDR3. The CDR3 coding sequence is TGCAGCGTTGGCGAACAGGGGGCGGGTGGCAATCAGCCCCAGCATTTT. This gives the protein CSVGEQGAGGNQPQHF.